The rows below give T cell receptor beta chains drawn from one sample of a study of CD8 T cells in Susac syndrome. TCRdb reanalysed the immunoSEQ multiplex PCR reads using MiXCR and keeps one entry per CDR3 protein. This sample has some 110,000 distinct CDR3 sequences, with roughly 95% found just once. Material: CD4+ T cells from PBMCs. These receptors were obtained from a human donor with Susac syndrome. CDR3s include the opening cysteine and the closing phenylalanine or tryptophan. Each record gives: J gene, V gene, clone size, D gene, CDR3 protein, CDR3 DNA. D genes are given only for firm matches. Clone size, where shown, is once, few, many, or a class for clones that have expanded.

j_gene: TRBJ2-5
v_gene: TRBV6-2/TRBV6-3
abundance: .
d_gene: .
CDR3aa: CASSPMRLETQYF
CDR3nt: TGTGCCAGCAGTCCGATGAGGTTAGAGACCCAGTACTTC

j_gene: TRBJ2-7
v_gene: TRBV6-6
abundance: .
d_gene: .
CDR3aa: CASRYTGTLSYEQYF
CDR3nt: TGTGCCAGCAGATATACCGGGACACTGTCCTACGAGCAGTACTTC

j_gene: TRBJ1-1
v_gene: TRBV29-1
abundance: .
d_gene: .
CDR3aa: CSVDDGYTEAFF
CDR3nt: TGCAGCGTGGACGACGGGTACACTGAAGCTTTCTTT

j_gene: TRBJ2-3
v_gene: TRBV20-1
abundance: .
d_gene: .
CDR3aa: CSARDLSTRHADTQYF
CDR3nt: TGCAGTGCTAGAGATCTGAGCACCCGCCACGCAGATACGCAGTATTTT

j_gene: TRBJ2-6
v_gene: TRBV29-1
abundance: .
d_gene: .
CDR3aa: CSVSWGTASSGANVLTF
CDR3nt: TGCAGCGTCTCTTGGGGGACGGCAAGCTCTGGGGCCAACGTCCTGACTTTC

j_gene: TRBJ2-7
v_gene: TRBV25-1
abundance: once
d_gene: .
CDR3aa: CASSELGTGYEQYF
CDR3nt: TGTGCCAGCAGTGAATTAGGGACGGGTTACGAGCAGTACTTC

j_gene: TRBJ2-5
v_gene: TRBV20-1
abundance: .
d_gene: .
CDR3aa: CSAPGVGSRTQYF
CDR3nt: TGCAGTGCCCCCGGGGTAGGCTCCAGGACCCAGTACTTC

j_gene: TRBJ1-5
v_gene: TRBV20-1
abundance: .
d_gene: .
CDR3aa: CSAEPRGGNQPQHF
CDR3nt: TGCAGTGCAGAGCCCAGGGGTGGCAATCAGCCCCAGCATTTT

j_gene: TRBJ2-5
v_gene: TRBV29-1
abundance: .
d_gene: .
CDR3aa: CSVEFESNQETQYF
CDR3nt: TGCAGCGTTGAGTTTGAGTCGAACCAAGAGACCCAGTACTTC

j_gene: TRBJ2-2
v_gene: TRBV20-1
abundance: .
d_gene: TRBD1
CDR3aa: CSATGTGNTGELFF
CDR3nt: TGCAGTGCTACCGGGACAGGGAACACCGGGGAGCTGTTTTTT

j_gene: TRBJ1-4
v_gene: TRBV5-6
abundance: .
d_gene: .
CDR3aa: CASTFGTNEKLFF
CDR3nt: TGTGCCAGCACTTTTGGCACTAATGAAAAACTGTTTTTT

j_gene: TRBJ2-4
v_gene: TRBV29-1
abundance: .
d_gene: .
CDR3aa: CSVWVRGFGGDIQYF
CDR3nt: TGCAGCGTTTGGGTTCGAGGGTTTGGAGGGGACATTCAGTACTTC

j_gene: TRBJ1-2
v_gene: TRBV3-1
abundance: once
d_gene: TRBD1
CDR3aa: CASSQDRRRTGYESGYTF
CDR3nt: TGTGCCAGCAGCCAAGATCGTAGGAGGACAGGGTATGAGAGTGGCTACACCTTC

j_gene: TRBJ2-4
v_gene: TRBV5-6
abundance: .
d_gene: .
CDR3aa: CASSPTGLENIQYF
CDR3nt: TGTGCCAGCAGCCCGACGGGGCTCGAAAACATTCAGTACTTC

j_gene: TRBJ2-3
v_gene: TRBV9
abundance: .
d_gene: .
CDR3aa: CASSPANLGGDTQYF
CDR3nt: TGTGCCAGCAGCCCCGCCAACCTCGGGGGAGATACGCAGTATTTT

j_gene: TRBJ1-2
v_gene: TRBV29-1
abundance: .
d_gene: TRBD1
CDR3aa: CSVGGQNYGYTF
CDR3nt: TGCAGCGTTGGGGGACAGAACTATGGCTACACCTTC

j_gene: TRBJ1-1
v_gene: TRBV29-1
abundance: .
d_gene: .
CDR3aa: CSVREGGTEAFF
CDR3nt: TGCAGCGTGCGAGAAGGGGGCACTGAAGCTTTCTTT

j_gene: TRBJ1-2
v_gene: TRBV9
abundance: .
d_gene: .
CDR3aa: CASSVTGTVYGYTF
CDR3nt: TGTGCCAGCAGCGTCACCGGGACGGTCTATGGCTACACCTTC

j_gene: TRBJ1-4
v_gene: TRBV4-1
abundance: .
d_gene: .
CDR3aa: CASSQETLRELFF
CDR3nt: TGCGCCAGCAGCCAAGAGACCCTACGGGAACTGTTTTTT

j_gene: TRBJ2-7
v_gene: TRBV20-1
abundance: .
d_gene: TRBD1
CDR3aa: CSADRAELPEQYF
CDR3nt: TGCAGTGCTGACAGGGCTGAACTACCCGAGCAGTACTTC

j_gene: TRBJ2-1
v_gene: TRBV5-1
abundance: once
d_gene: TRBD2
CDR3aa: CASSKSAGAYNEQFF
CDR3nt: TGCGCCAGCAGCAAATCAGCGGGAGCCTACAATGAGCAGTTCTTC

j_gene: TRBJ2-1
v_gene: TRBV20-1
abundance: .
d_gene: TRBD2
CDR3aa: CSAREPRTSLNNEQFF
CDR3nt: TGCAGTGCTAGAGAACCCCGGACTAGCTTAAACAATGAGCAGTTCTTC

j_gene: TRBJ2-5
v_gene: TRBV28
abundance: .
d_gene: .
CDR3aa: CASSLVDVGETQYF
CDR3nt: TGTGCCAGCAGTTTAGTCGACGTGGGGGAGACCCAGTACTTC

j_gene: TRBJ1-1
v_gene: TRBV7-8
abundance: .
d_gene: .
CDR3aa: CASSNRAPADTEAFF
CDR3nt: TGTGCCAGCAGCAACAGGGCCCCGGCGGACACTGAAGCTTTCTTT

j_gene: TRBJ1-2
v_gene: TRBV4-3
abundance: .
d_gene: .
CDR3aa: CASSPEGGTANYGYTF
CDR3nt: TGCGCCAGCAGCCCAGAGGGGGGGACGGCTAACTATGGCTACACCTTC

j_gene: TRBJ2-1
v_gene: TRBV7-2
abundance: once
d_gene: .
CDR3aa: CASSLGRELTEQFF
CDR3nt: TGTGCCAGCAGCTTAGGTAGGGAGTTGACTGAGCAGTTCTTC

j_gene: TRBJ2-1
v_gene: TRBV5-1
abundance: .
d_gene: .
CDR3aa: CASSLRRADYNEQFF
CDR3nt: TGCGCCAGCAGCTTGAGGCGAGCTGATTACAATGAGCAGTTCTTC

j_gene: TRBJ2-5
v_gene: TRBV20-1
abundance: once
d_gene: .
CDR3aa: CSAQRGAGGETQYF
CDR3nt: TGCAGTGCTCAGAGGGGAGCGGGTGGAGAGACCCAGTACTTC